This T cell receptor beta chain was recorded in a study of T cell changes during pregnancy in multiple sclerosis. Here immunoSEQ multiplex PCR was the method, and the copy in TCRdb shows in-frame clones only, minus some. The sample contains 35,000 to 40,000 clones, under 95% of which appear only once. Between the trimmed V and J ends, which lost 0 bases and 6 bases, there was a span of 16 bases. Germline V gives CDR1 SGHRS, CDR2 YFSETQ. The CDR3 is 15 amino acids. V is TRBV5-1 and J is TRBJ2-7, with a weak D call TRBD1 (5 bases). The sample consisted of peripheral blood, taken in the third trimester of pregnancy. This TCR derives from a female donor in good health, enrolled as a control in a pregnancy study. Written as DNA, the CDR3 is TGCGCCAGCAGCTTGGGTCCAGCGCAAAGGGGCGAGCAGTACTTC. This codes for CASSLGPAQRGEQYF.